This T cell receptor (beta chain) was captured by sequencing in a study of blood T cells in healthy people across ages. Study results and caveats: The fall in TCR beta diversity per million T cells was roughly linear with age. Diversity was higher, and naive CD4+ cells more numerous, in long-lived donors than in aged donors.

This clonotype was recorded a few times. The antigen remains undetermined. The CDR3 spans 15 residues. V was clipped by 0 bases and J by 5 bases, with 13 bases between them. Germline-derived CDR1 and CDR2 are LGHDT and YNNKEL (reference sequence). The second PCR ran about 6 to 12 cycles with a sample-barcoded 5' primer and J-beta primers. Each cDNA molecule was tagged by a template-switch adaptor that had 12 random nucleotides. TCRdb used MiXCR to reprocess the 5' RACE reads, holding one entry per CDR3 protein. The repertoire has fewer than 700,000 distinct CDR3 sequences, approximately 40% of them found once; the top ten carry approximately 31%.

The clonotype originates from a man older than 75 in good health. The chain carries TRBV3-1 and TRBJ2-5, with D perhaps TRBD1 (5 bases). The sequencing input was blood. DNA for the CDR3: TGTGCCAGCAGCCAAGATGGGGCAGTCCGGGAGACCCAGTACTTC. This codes for CASSQDGAVRETQYF.